Listed here are 10 T cell receptor beta chains from one sample, sequenced in a study of T cell responses to AZD1222 COVID-19 vaccine. Assay used: immunoSEQ multiplex PCR; TCRdb lists only in-frame clones, some missing. The sample lists about 120,000 clones, more than 75% occurring once. The sequenced sample was peripheral blood, obtained on day 0 of AZD1222 vaccination. The receptor source for this set is an adult in good health.

J is TRBJ1-3 and V is TRBV30; D remains unclear. The V gene's germline CDR1 is GTSNPN and CDR2 SVGIG (reference sequence). This CDR3 comprises 14 residues. The V and J ends lost 4 bases and 0 bases respectively, with 10 bases between them. The CDR3 DNA reads as TGTGCCTGGAAAAGGTCTTACTCTGGAAACACCATATATTTT. Protein sequence: CAWKRSYSGNTIYF.

The chain links TRBV9 to TRBJ2-1; 8 bases are shared with TRBD2. Germline V gene sequence: CDR1 SGDLS, CDR2 YYNGEE. This CDR3 is built from 14 residues. Trimming removed 0 bases from V and 9 bases from J; junction bases left unmatched: 5. CDR3 residues: CASSVELADCEQFF. CDR3 in DNA: TGTGCCAGCAGCGTAGAACTAGCGGATTGTGAGCAGTTCTTC.

The V call is TRBV2, the J call TRBJ1-2; a weak D match, TRBD1 (6 bases). V was trimmed by 7 bases and J by 10 bases, leaving 19 bases between them. Germline V gene sequence: CDR1 SNHLY, CDR2 FYNNEI. The CDR3 sequence is 13 residues long. The CDR3 loop is CASILGQGTDYTF. As DNA, the CDR3 is TGTGCCAGCATCCTGGGACAAGGGACTGACTACACCTTC.

The V gene is TRBV27, the J gene TRBJ2-7; possible D gene TRBD2, 6 bases. Trimming pared 8 bases from V and 4 bases from J, leaving 18 bases between. The CDR3 has 14 residues. Germline V gene data show CDR1 as MNHEY and CDR2 as SMNVEV (reference sequence). CDR3 amino acids: CASQRRVYRYEQYF. The CDR3 DNA is TGTGCCAGCCAACGGAGGGTGTATAGGTACGAGCAGTACTTC.

DNA of the CDR3: TGTGCCAGCAATTCACTAGCGAGACAAGACAATGAGCAGTTCTTC. Its protein product is CASNSLARQDNEQFF. The chain recombines TRBV2 with TRBJ2-1; 7 bases are a match to TRBD2. The CDR3 runs to 15 residues. V trimming: 7 bases; J trimming: 5 bases; junction bases outside the gene matches: 11. Germline lookup yields CDR1 SNHLY and CDR2 FYNNEI.

The CDR3 spells CASSPRLGEADTQYF. CDR3 nucleotide sequence: TGTGCCAGCAGCCCCCGGCTGGGGGAGGCAGATACGCAGTATTTT. The chain carries TRBV7-3 and TRBJ2-3; perhaps TRBD2 as D (6 bases). CDR1 and CDR2 from the germline V gene are SGHTA and FQGTGA. The CDR3 sequence is 15 residues long. V lost 5 bases and J 4 bases, leaving 16 bases between the germline ends.

This chain joins TRBV21-1 and TRBJ1-5. TRBV21-1 is a listed pseudogene. The CDR3 consists of 15 residues. CDR3 residues: CASRNRAVPVQPQHF. In DNA, the CDR3 is TGTGCCAGCAGGAATCGGGCAGTGCCCGTTCAGCCCCAGCATTTT.

The rearrangement uses TRBV5-5 and TRBJ2-3; a possible D gene is TRBD1 (6 bases). Germline V CDR1 and CDR2: SGHKS, YYEKEE (reference sequence). The CDR3 has 14 amino acids. The V gene lost 4 bases and the J gene lost 3 bases, with 12 bases spanning the gap. The CDR3 sequence is CASSDVQGTDTQYF. The CDR3 nucleotides read TGTGCCAGCAGCGATGTACAGGGAACAGATACGCAGTATTTT.

The chain uses TRBV19 and TRBJ2-3; 7 bases are shared with TRBD2. V lost 3 bases, J lost 2 bases, and 20 bases stayed unmatched. Germline-derived CDR1 and CDR2 are LNHDA and SQIVND (reference sequence). This CDR3 region has 20 residues. Written as DNA, the CDR3 is TGTGCCAGTAGTATTCCCTTCTCATCTAGCGGCCCCAAGGACACAGATACGCAGTATTTT. This encodes CASSIPFSSSGPKDTDTQYF.

CDR3 nucleotides: TGTGCCAGCAGTGTAGGACACACTGAAGCTTTCTTT. Protein sequence: CASSVGHTEAFF. The rearrangement uses TRBV28 and TRBJ1-1, with unresolved D. This CDR3 comprises 12 residues. V was clipped by 5 bases and J by 3 bases, with 7 bases between them. Germline CDR1 is MDHEN and CDR2 is SYDVKM.